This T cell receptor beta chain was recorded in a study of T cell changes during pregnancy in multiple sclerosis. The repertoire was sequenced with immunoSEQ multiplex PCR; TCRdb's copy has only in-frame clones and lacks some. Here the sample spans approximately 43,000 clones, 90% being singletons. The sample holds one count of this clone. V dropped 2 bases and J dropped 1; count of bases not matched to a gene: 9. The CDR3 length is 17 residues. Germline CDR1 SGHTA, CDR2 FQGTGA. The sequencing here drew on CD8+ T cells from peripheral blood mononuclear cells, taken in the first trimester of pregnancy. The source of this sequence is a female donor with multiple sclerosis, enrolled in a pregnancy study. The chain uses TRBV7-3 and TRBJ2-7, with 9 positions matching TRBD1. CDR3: CASSLDRMTGGSYEQYF. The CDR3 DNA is TGTGCCAGCAGCTTAGATCGCATGACAGGGGGGTCCTACGAGCAGTACTTC.